These T cell receptor beta chains were read from a single sample in a study of T cell repertoires in cytomegalovirus infection. Antigens for these TCRs are unknown. TCRdb itself ran the reads through MiXCR, one entry per CDR3 protein. This sample yields about 570,000 distinct CDR3 sequences, of which 35% to 50% are seen a single time; around 46% belongs to the top ten. The specimen was cultured PBMCs, collected from culture after CMV antigen stimulation. The receptor source for this set is a human donor in good health (CMV status not recorded). Some clones in this sample may be carry-over from other donors' samples. CDR3s include the opening cysteine and the closing phenylalanine or tryptophan. D genes are given only for firm matches. Clone size, where shown, is once, few, many, or a class for clones that have expanded.

CDR3nt: TGCGCCAGCAGCCAAGATACGACTAGCGGCACCGGGGAGCTGTTTTTT; CDR3aa: CASSQDTTSGTGELFF; abundance: few; v_gene: TRBV4-3; d_gene: TRBD2; j_gene: TRBJ2-2
CDR3nt: TGTGCCAGCAGCTTACTCGGGACTAACCACGAGCAGTACTTC; CDR3aa: CASSLLGTNHEQYF; abundance: many; v_gene: TRBV7-2; d_gene: TRBD2; j_gene: TRBJ2-7
CDR3nt: TGTGCCAGTAGTATATTTGGCGGGGGTGACCAAGAGACCCAGTACTTC; CDR3aa: CASSIFGGGDQETQYF; abundance: once; v_gene: TRBV19; d_gene: TRBD2; j_gene: TRBJ2-5
CDR3nt: TGTGCCAGCAGCTCTGCCCAGGGTCGCACTGAAGCTTTCTTT; CDR3aa: CASSSAQGRTEAFF; abundance: -; v_gene: TRBV7-6; d_gene: -; j_gene: TRBJ1-1
CDR3nt: TGTGCCAGCAGTTACAAACTTCCAGGGTATCGCTACACCTTC; CDR3aa: CASSYKLPGYRYTF; abundance: -; v_gene: TRBV6-6; d_gene: -; j_gene: TRBJ1-2
CDR3nt: TGTGCCAGCTCACCGAACCCGGGGACAGCGAGAGGTACGCAGTACTTC; CDR3aa: CASSPNPGTARGTQYF; abundance: once; v_gene: TRBV18; d_gene: TRBD1; j_gene: TRBJ2-7
CDR3nt: TGTGCCAGCAGTCTCCGACAGGGGAAAGAGACCCAGTACTTC; CDR3aa: CASSLRQGKETQYF; abundance: few; v_gene: TRBV28; d_gene: TRBD1; j_gene: TRBJ2-5
CDR3nt: TGTGCCAGCAGCGATTCCGGGACTAGCGGCCCCGGGACCCAGTACTTC; CDR3aa: CASSDSGTSGPGTQYF; abundance: -; v_gene: TRBV5-6; d_gene: TRBD2; j_gene: TRBJ2-5
CDR3nt: TGTGCCAGCAGTTTTCGCGGGAGGTACCAAGAGACCCAGTACTTC; CDR3aa: CASSFRGRYQETQYF; abundance: few; v_gene: TRBV27; d_gene: TRBD2; j_gene: TRBJ2-5
CDR3nt: TGTGCCACCAGCAGAGGTGTCAACTCTGGGGCCAACGTCCTGACTTTC; CDR3aa: CATSRGVNSGANVLTF; abundance: few; v_gene: TRBV15; d_gene: -; j_gene: TRBJ2-6
CDR3nt: TGTGCCAGCAGCCCGGATGACTCACCCCTCCACTTT; CDR3aa: CASSPDDSPLHF; abundance: few; v_gene: TRBV7-9; d_gene: -; j_gene: TRBJ1-6
CDR3nt: TGCAGCGTTGAAGAAAGCGGGGGGGCCGATGAGCAGTTCTTC; CDR3aa: CSVEESGGADEQFF; abundance: -; v_gene: TRBV29-1; d_gene: TRBD2; j_gene: TRBJ2-1
CDR3nt: TGTGCCAGCAGCTTTGTAAGGGGTAGCACTGAAGCTTTCTTT; CDR3aa: CASSFVRGSTEAFF; abundance: -; v_gene: TRBV11-2; d_gene: -; j_gene: TRBJ1-1
CDR3nt: TGCGCCAGCAGCATGGACGTTAATGAAAAACTGTTTTTT; CDR3aa: CASSMDVNEKLFF; abundance: few; v_gene: TRBV5-1; d_gene: -; j_gene: TRBJ1-4
CDR3nt: TGCAGCGTTGTTACAGGGCGAGTTTCTAATGAGCAGTTCTTC; CDR3aa: CSVVTGRVSNEQFF; abundance: -; v_gene: TRBV29-1; d_gene: -; j_gene: TRBJ2-1
CDR3nt: TGTTCCAGCAGCCCGTCGCGGGAGTCAACAGATACGCAGTATTTT; CDR3aa: CSSSPSRESTDTQYF; abundance: once; v_gene: TRBV7-2; d_gene: TRBD2; j_gene: TRBJ2-3
CDR3nt: TGTGCCAGCAGCTTAGCCCTGGGACTCGGAGAGACCCAGTACTTC; CDR3aa: CASSLALGLGETQYF; abundance: -; v_gene: TRBV7-2; d_gene: -; j_gene: TRBJ2-5
CDR3nt: TGTGCCAGTAGTAGTAGCAGACTAGCGGGGCCTAATGAGCAGTTCTTC; CDR3aa: CASSSSRLAGPNEQFF; abundance: -; v_gene: TRBV19; d_gene: TRBD2; j_gene: TRBJ2-1
CDR3nt: TGTGCCAGCAGCTCCCGACAGGGTTCGGCTGAAGCTTTCTTT; CDR3aa: CASSSRQGSAEAFF; abundance: -; v_gene: TRBV7-2; d_gene: TRBD1; j_gene: TRBJ1-1
CDR3nt: TGCGCCAGCAGCCAAGCTCAGGGCAGTCTCCGATACGAGCAGTACTTC; CDR3aa: CASSQAQGSLRYEQYF; abundance: -; v_gene: TRBV4-1; d_gene: -; j_gene: TRBJ2-7
CDR3nt: TGTGCCAGCAGTTACTCCGAGACCCAGTACTTC; CDR3aa: CASSYSETQYF; abundance: many; v_gene: TRBV6-2/TRBV6-3; d_gene: -; j_gene: TRBJ2-5
CDR3nt: TGTGCCACCAGCAGAGATGGGAGGACCACTGAAGCTTTCTTT; CDR3aa: CATSRDGRTTEAFF; abundance: -; v_gene: TRBV15; d_gene: -; j_gene: TRBJ1-1
CDR3nt: TGTGCCAGCAGCCTAGGTGGGAACTACACCTTC; CDR3aa: CASSLGGNYTF; abundance: few; v_gene: TRBV7-9; d_gene: -; j_gene: TRBJ1-2
CDR3nt: TGTGCCAGCAGCTTGGACATTGGCAATCAGCCCCAGCATTTT; CDR3aa: CASSLDIGNQPQHF; abundance: -; v_gene: TRBV7-6; d_gene: -; j_gene: TRBJ1-5
CDR3nt: TGTGCCAGCTCACGTCGGACAGGGAAGGGCCAAGAGACCCAGTACTTC; CDR3aa: CASSRRTGKGQETQYF; abundance: -; v_gene: TRBV18; d_gene: TRBD1; j_gene: TRBJ2-5
CDR3nt: TGTGCCAGCAGCGCGAGACAGGGCACGAACACTGAAGCTTTCTTT; CDR3aa: CASSARQGTNTEAFF; abundance: -; v_gene: TRBV7-2; d_gene: TRBD1; j_gene: TRBJ1-1
CDR3nt: TGCGCCAGCAGCTTGTCACCGGACAGGGAAGAGACCCAGTACTTC; CDR3aa: CASSLSPDREETQYF; abundance: -; v_gene: TRBV5-1; d_gene: TRBD1; j_gene: TRBJ2-5
CDR3nt: TGTGCCAGCTGCCGTGGAGGGTTCGGCACAGATACGCAGTATTTT; CDR3aa: CASCRGGFGTDTQYF; abundance: -; v_gene: TRBV6-2/TRBV6-3; d_gene: -; j_gene: TRBJ2-3
CDR3nt: TGTGCCAGCAGCTTAGAGATCGGTGGGGATAATGAGCAGTTCTTC; CDR3aa: CASSLEIGGDNEQFF; abundance: -; v_gene: TRBV7-9; d_gene: -; j_gene: TRBJ2-1
CDR3nt: TGCAGTGCCGCACGGGCGGGACTAGGGCAAGAGACCCAGTACTTC; CDR3aa: CSAARAGLGQETQYF; abundance: -; v_gene: TRBV20-1; d_gene: TRBD2; j_gene: TRBJ2-5
CDR3nt: TGTGCCAGCAAAAGGGGTCTGAACACTGAAGCTTTCTTT; CDR3aa: CASKRGLNTEAFF; abundance: few; v_gene: TRBV28; d_gene: -; j_gene: TRBJ1-1
CDR3nt: TGTGCCAGCAGCTTAAGGACAGGGGGCAATCAGCCCCAGCATTTT; CDR3aa: CASSLRTGGNQPQHF; abundance: few; v_gene: TRBV7-2; d_gene: TRBD1; j_gene: TRBJ1-5
CDR3nt: TGCAGCGTAACCGGGACAGGAGGCCGAAATACCTTC; CDR3aa: CSVTGTGGRNTF; abundance: -; v_gene: TRBV29-1; d_gene: TRBD1; j_gene: TRBJ1-2
CDR3nt: TGTGCCAGCAGCTTAACGGGACTAGCGGGAGCAAATGAGCAGTTCTTC; CDR3aa: CASSLTGLAGANEQFF; abundance: -; v_gene: TRBV7-3; d_gene: TRBD2; j_gene: TRBJ2-1
CDR3nt: TGTGCCAGCAGCTCAGGACAGGGCCAGGGGACCCAGTACTTC; CDR3aa: CASSSGQGQGTQYF; abundance: -; v_gene: TRBV7-6; d_gene: TRBD1; j_gene: TRBJ2-5
CDR3nt: TGTGCCAGCAGCCCCTCAGGGACCCCTACCTACAATGAGCAGTTCTTC; CDR3aa: CASSPSGTPTYNEQFF; abundance: once; v_gene: TRBV7-7; d_gene: -; j_gene: TRBJ2-1
CDR3nt: TGTGCCAGCAGCTTAGATCTGTTGGATACGCAGTATTTT; CDR3aa: CASSLDLLDTQYF; abundance: few; v_gene: TRBV11-2; d_gene: -; j_gene: TRBJ2-3
CDR3nt: TGCAGTGCGGTAAACAACCAGAACACTGAAGCTTTCTTT; CDR3aa: CSAVNNQNTEAFF; abundance: few; v_gene: TRBV20-1; d_gene: -; j_gene: TRBJ1-1
CDR3nt: TGTGCCAGCAGTGCGGGACTAGCGGCCCAAGAGACCCAGTACTTC; CDR3aa: CASSAGLAAQETQYF; abundance: -; v_gene: TRBV27; d_gene: TRBD2; j_gene: TRBJ2-5
CDR3nt: TGTGCCAGCAGCTTCGCCGCGGGGGGGAAATCCTACAATGAGCAGTTCTTC; CDR3aa: CASSFAAGGKSYNEQFF; abundance: -; v_gene: TRBV7-2; d_gene: TRBD2; j_gene: TRBJ2-1
CDR3nt: TGTGCCAGCAGTTTCCCCGGGACATCGTATGGCTACACCTTC; CDR3aa: CASSFPGTSYGYTF; abundance: once; v_gene: TRBV28; d_gene: -; j_gene: TRBJ1-2
CDR3nt: TGTGCCAGCAGCGGAGGACGGGCCTTCAATGAAAAACTGTTTTTT; CDR3aa: CASSGGRAFNEKLFF; abundance: many; v_gene: TRBV7-2; d_gene: -; j_gene: TRBJ1-4
CDR3nt: TGTGCCAGCAGCTTAAGCAGACCTCAAGAGACCCAGTACTTC; CDR3aa: CASSLSRPQETQYF; abundance: -; v_gene: TRBV7-8; d_gene: -; j_gene: TRBJ2-5
CDR3nt: TGTGCCAGCAGCTTGGGGTACCAAGAGACCCAGTACTTC; CDR3aa: CASSLGYQETQYF; abundance: many; v_gene: TRBV7-2; d_gene: -; j_gene: TRBJ2-5
CDR3nt: TGTGCCAGCAGCTCCTCCGACGGCGAGCAGTACTTC; CDR3aa: CASSSSDGEQYF; abundance: few; v_gene: TRBV5-6; d_gene: -; j_gene: TRBJ2-7
CDR3nt: TGTGCCAGCAGCCACAAGGACGGGAACAATGAGCAGTTCTTC; CDR3aa: CASSHKDGNNEQFF; abundance: few; v_gene: TRBV7-6; d_gene: -; j_gene: TRBJ2-1
CDR3nt: TGCAGTACGGAGAGCGGGAGTGGCACAGATACGCAGTATTTT; CDR3aa: CSTESGSGTDTQYF; abundance: -; v_gene: TRBV20-1; d_gene: TRBD2; j_gene: TRBJ2-3
CDR3nt: TGCAGTGCTACCCCTAGGGTAGCGGGAGGGGAGACCCAGTACTTC; CDR3aa: CSATPRVAGGETQYF; abundance: few; v_gene: TRBV20-1; d_gene: TRBD2; j_gene: TRBJ2-5
CDR3nt: TGTGCCACCAGCAGACGAGGGGGATTCGCGAACGCCGAGCAGTACTTC; CDR3aa: CATSRRGGFANAEQYF; abundance: -; v_gene: TRBV15; d_gene: -; j_gene: TRBJ2-7
CDR3nt: TGTGCCAGCAGCACAGGTGACACTGAAGCTTTCTTT; CDR3aa: CASSTGDTEAFF; abundance: -; v_gene: TRBV7-9; d_gene: -; j_gene: TRBJ1-1
CDR3nt: TGTGCCAGCAGCTTAGGGGAAGGGTCGAATTCCTACGAGCAGTACTTC; CDR3aa: CASSLGEGSNSYEQYF; abundance: few; v_gene: TRBV7-9; d_gene: -; j_gene: TRBJ2-7
CDR3nt: TGCGCCAGCAGCTACGCGGGGGCAGGGAGCGGGGCCTCCTACGAGCAGTACTTC; CDR3aa: CASSYAGAGSGASYEQYF; abundance: -; v_gene: TRBV4-3; d_gene: -; j_gene: TRBJ2-7
CDR3nt: TGTGCCAGCAGCTGGACATCCGGGGCTCATGGCTACACCTTC; CDR3aa: CASSWTSGAHGYTF; abundance: -; v_gene: TRBV7-1; d_gene: -; j_gene: TRBJ1-2
CDR3nt: TGTGCCACCAGTGTTCCGGGAACAAATCAGCCCCAGCATTTT; CDR3aa: CATSVPGTNQPQHF; abundance: -; v_gene: TRBV24-1; d_gene: -; j_gene: TRBJ1-5
CDR3nt: TGTGCCAGCACGGTCGGGGTGAACACTGAAGCTTTCTTT; CDR3aa: CASTVGVNTEAFF; abundance: -; v_gene: TRBV6-1; d_gene: -; j_gene: TRBJ1-1
CDR3nt: TGTGCCAGCAGCCGGGACATCGGTATGGGTCAGCCCCAGCATTTT; CDR3aa: CASSRDIGMGQPQHF; abundance: -; v_gene: TRBV28; d_gene: -; j_gene: TRBJ1-5
CDR3nt: TGCGCCAGCAGCCAAGATTGGAGGTCCCCTCTATATGGCTACACCTTC; CDR3aa: CASSQDWRSPLYGYTF; abundance: -; v_gene: TRBV4-3; d_gene: -; j_gene: TRBJ1-2
CDR3nt: TGTGCCAGCAGCCGGGAAGGGGGAAACACCATATATTTT; CDR3aa: CASSREGGNTIYF; abundance: -; v_gene: TRBV7-8; d_gene: -; j_gene: TRBJ1-3